A single sample gave rise to the 18 T cell receptor beta chains below, sequenced in a study of shared clonotypes between healthy human individuals. The repertoire was sequenced with immunoSEQ multiplex PCR; TCRdb's copy has only in-frame clones and lacks some. The sample shows approximately 980,000 clones, over 75% of them seen only once. The specimen sequenced was memory CD4+ T cells sorted from blood. Noted subset: CD45RA-negative fraction. Receptors originate from a man aged 18-30 years in good health.

With respect to this clone: The same CDR3 is also encoded by other DNA sequences in this sample. The chain has TRBV6-5 and TRBJ1-1; no definite D call. V was shortened by 6 bases and J by 0 bases, with 8 bases between the two germline ends. The length of the CDR3 is 13 residues. In germline, CDR1 is MNHEY, CDR2 SVGAGI. The CDR3, as DNA: TGTGCCAGCAGCTATACAGTGAACACTGAAGCTTTCTTT. It is translated as CASSYTVNTEAFF.

The chain is built from TRBV14 and TRBJ2-1, with unresolved D. The V end was cut by 1 base, the J end by 4 bases, with 5 bases between. This CDR3 is 13 amino acids long. Looked up from germline, CDR1 is SGHDN and CDR2 is FVKESK. The CDR3 here is CASSQVRYNEQFF. CDR3 DNA sequence: TGTGCCAGCAGCCAAGTGAGGTACAATGAGCAGTTCTTC.

On this clone itself: The same CDR3 arises from other DNA sequences in this sample as well. The CDR3 DNA reads as TGTGCCAGCAGTTACTCGACGGGGGGCTTCGAGCAGTACTTC. Translation: CASSYSTGGFEQYF. The rearrangement links TRBV6-6 to TRBJ2-7, with D possibly matching TRBD2 (7 bases). Trimming cost V 0 bases and J 6 bases, with 12 bases left between them. The CDR3 extends over 14 amino acids. Per germline, CDR1 MNHNY and CDR2 SVGAGI (reference sequence).

V is TRBV30 and J is TRBJ2-7; D is perhaps TRBD2 (6 bases). CDR3 size: 16 residues. Trimming shortened V by 1 base and J by 2 bases, and 18 bases separated the two germline ends. Germline assignment: CDR1 GTSNPN and CDR2 SVGIG (reference sequence). CDR3 DNA: TGTGCCTGGAGTGCCGCCAGCCTGGGGGGTGCCTACGAGCAGTACTTC. Translating gives CAWSAASLGGAYEQYF.

The V gene is TRBV18, the J gene TRBJ1-4; possibly TRBD1 for D (5 bases). V was trimmed by 5 bases and J by 6 bases, leaving 13 bases between them. Germline V gene lookup returns CDR1 KGHSH and CDR2 LQKENI. The length of the CDR3 is 14 residues. The CDR3 loop is CASSAGLRDEKLFF. For the CDR3, the DNA is TGTGCCAGCTCAGCGGGACTGCGGGATGAAAAACTGTTTTTT.

This sequence joins TRBV4-3 and TRBJ2-5; weak D call: TRBD2 (7 bases). Deletions cut 1 base from V and 5 bases from J, with 14 bases between. The CDR3 is 15 residues long. The V gene's germline CDR1 is LGHNA and CDR2 YSLEER. The CDR3 region is CASSQADGGRETQYF. CDR3 bases: TGCGCCAGCAGCCAAGCTGACGGGGGGCGTGAGACCCAGTACTTC.

The chain couples TRBV1 to TRBJ2-2; the table calls TRBD2, which could not be checked here. TRBV1 is tagged as a pseudogene. The CDR3 sequence is 14 residues long. CDR3 DNA sequence: TGCACCAGCAGCCAAGACTACCTCACCGGGGAGCTGTTTTTT. Translated: CTSSQDYLTGELFF.

V gene TRBV10-3 combines with J gene TRBJ1-5; TRBD1 agrees at 7 bases. Germline-derived CDR1 and CDR2 are ENHRY and SYGVKD. The V segment lost 7 bases and the J segment 5 bases; nucleotides outside the gene matches: 5. The length of the CDR3 is 13 residues. The CDR3: CAITRGQDQPQHF. In DNA, the CDR3 is TGTGCCATCACGAGGGGGCAGGATCAGCCCCAGCATTTT.

This clone has just one count. This chain links TRBV21-1 with TRBJ2-4; TRBD1, the table's D call, lacks a check against the DNA. TRBV21-1 is deemed a pseudogene. The CDR3 consists of 15 residues. The CDR3 DNA follows: TGTGCCAGCAGCAAACAGGGGGATAGAACGGACATTCAGTACTTC. Protein sequence: CASSKQGDRTDIQYF.

The chain carries TRBV5-1 and TRBJ2-2; D unresolved. There are 14 residues in the CDR3. V gave up 2 bases and J gave up 7 bases, with 12 bases separating them. CDR1 is SGHRS and CDR2 is YFSETQ in the germline V gene. In DNA, the CDR3 is TGCGCCAGCAGCTTAGGCGGAATCCTCGGGGAGCTGTTTTTT. It specifies CASSLGGILGELFF.

The chain is built from TRBV7-9 and TRBJ2-3; TRBD2 agrees at 7 bases. From germline, CDR1 is SEHNR and CDR2 FQNEAQ (reference sequence). CDR3 length: 16 residues. The ends lost 4 bases at V and 3 bases at J; junction bases unmatched: 10. The CDR3 sequence is CASSSNRLALTDTQYF. CDR3 nucleotides: TGTGCCAGCAGCTCAAACCGACTAGCTCTAACAGATACGCAGTATTTT.

This clone has only a few counts. The chain links TRBV5-4 to TRBJ1-2, with D possibly TRBD1 on 5 matching bases. Trimming took 0 bases from V and 0 from J, leaving 9 bases between them. CDR3 length: 15 amino acids. Germline CDR1 is SGHNT and CDR2 is YYREEE (reference sequence). DNA for the CDR3: TGTGCCAGCAGCTTGGAGGACACTTCTAACTATGGCTACACCTTC. Protein: CASSLEDTSNYGYTF.

The chain has TRBV21-1 and TRBJ2-1; the D call of TRBD2 is as the table states it, not checked on the DNA. TRBV21-1 is a documented pseudogene. CDR3 length: 16 residues. CDR3 nucleotides: TGTGCCAGCAGCAAAGATCTTGCGGGGTATTACAATGAGCAGTTCTTC. Translation gives CASSKDLAGYYNEQFF.

This chain joins TRBV28 and TRBJ1-4; 8 positions match TRBD1. The germline V gene encodes CDR1 MDHEN and CDR2 SYDVKM. V lost 5 bases, J lost 9 bases, and 11 bases stayed unmatched. The CDR3 spans 15 residues. CDR3 sequence: CASSPPGQGRKKLFF. The CDR3 DNA sequence: TGTGCCAGCAGTCCCCCCGGACAGGGCAGAAAAAAACTGTTTTTT.

This clone has only a few counts. The rearrangement uses TRBV4-2 and TRBJ2-1; 8 bases match TRBD2. This CDR3 spans 15 amino acids. Germline CDR1 reads LGHNA; CDR2 reads YNFKEQ. With V trimmed by 8 bases and J by 6 bases, 12 bases remained unmatched. Here the CDR3 DNA reads TGTGCCAGCCGCGCCGACGGGGGGGCCAGCAATGAGCAGTTCTTC. This translates into CASRADGGASNEQFF.

This chain joins TRBV30 and TRBJ1-6, with D unclear. V was pared by 7 bases and J by 4 bases, with 14 bases between. The length of the CDR3 is 14 residues. Germline lookup yields CDR1 GTSNPN and CDR2 SVGIG (reference sequence). CDR3 sequence reads: CASSLEKYNSPLHF. CDR3 coding DNA: TGTGCCTCGAGCCTCGAGAAATATAATTCACCCCTCCACTTT.

The chain links TRBV13 to TRBJ2-1; 7 nucleotides match TRBD1. Trimming cost V 3 bases and J 9 bases; bases outside gene matches: 5. The V gene's germline CDR1 is PRHDT and CDR2 FYEKMQ (reference sequence). The CDR3 has 13 residues. In DNA form, the CDR3 reads TGTGCCAGCAGCTTCTACAGGGGCGGTGAGCAGTTCTTC. This gives the protein CASSFYRGGEQFF.

The chain joins TRBV18 to TRBJ1-1; D unresolved. The CDR3 is 12 residues long. Germline CDR1 and CDR2: KGHSH and LQKENI. V dropped 6 bases and J dropped 1 base, with 6 bases sitting between them. CDR3 protein: CASSKPNTEAFF. The CDR3 nucleotides are TGTGCCAGCTCGAAGCCGAACACTGAAGCTTTCTTT. The whole variable domain, remainder taken from reference TRBV18 and TRBJ1-1, is NAGVMQNPRHLVRRRGQEARLRCSPMKGHSHVYWYRQLPEEGLKFMVYLQKENIIDESGMPKERFSAEFPKEGPSILRIQQVVRGDSAAYFCASSKPNTEAFFGQGTRLTVV.